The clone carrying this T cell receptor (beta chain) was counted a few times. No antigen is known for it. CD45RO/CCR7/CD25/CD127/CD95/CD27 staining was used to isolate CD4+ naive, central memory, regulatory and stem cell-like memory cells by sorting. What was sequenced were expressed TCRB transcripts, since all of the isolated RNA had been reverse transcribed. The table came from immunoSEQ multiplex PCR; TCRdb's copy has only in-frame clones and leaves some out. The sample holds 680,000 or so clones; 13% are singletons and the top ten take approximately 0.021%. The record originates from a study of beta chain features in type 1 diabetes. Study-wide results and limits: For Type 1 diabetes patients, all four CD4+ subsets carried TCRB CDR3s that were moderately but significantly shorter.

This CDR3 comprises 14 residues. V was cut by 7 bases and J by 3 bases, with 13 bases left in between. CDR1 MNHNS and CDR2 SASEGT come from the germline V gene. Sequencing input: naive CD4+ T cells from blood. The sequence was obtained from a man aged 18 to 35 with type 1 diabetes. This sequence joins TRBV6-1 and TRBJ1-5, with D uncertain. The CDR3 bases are TGTGCCAGCACAATCCCGGGCTCCAATCAGCCCCAGCATTTT. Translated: CASTIPGSNQPQHF.